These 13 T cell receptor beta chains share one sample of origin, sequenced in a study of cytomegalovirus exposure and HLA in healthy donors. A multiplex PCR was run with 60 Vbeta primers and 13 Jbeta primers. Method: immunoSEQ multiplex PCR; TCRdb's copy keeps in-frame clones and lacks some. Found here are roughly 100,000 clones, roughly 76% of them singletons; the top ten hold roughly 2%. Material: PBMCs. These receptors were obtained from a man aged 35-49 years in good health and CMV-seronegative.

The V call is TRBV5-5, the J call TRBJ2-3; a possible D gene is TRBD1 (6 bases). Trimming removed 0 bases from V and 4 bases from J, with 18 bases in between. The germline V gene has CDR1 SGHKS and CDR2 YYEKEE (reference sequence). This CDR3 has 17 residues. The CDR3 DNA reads TGTGCCAGCAGCTTGGTGTGGGGGCCCTCGTCCCCAGATACGCAGTATTTT. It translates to CASSLVWGPSSPDTQYF.

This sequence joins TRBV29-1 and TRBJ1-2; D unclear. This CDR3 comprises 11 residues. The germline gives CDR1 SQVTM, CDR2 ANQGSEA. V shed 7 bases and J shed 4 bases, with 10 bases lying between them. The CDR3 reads CSARGSYGYTF. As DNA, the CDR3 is TGCAGCGCCCGAGGCTCCTATGGCTACACCTTC.

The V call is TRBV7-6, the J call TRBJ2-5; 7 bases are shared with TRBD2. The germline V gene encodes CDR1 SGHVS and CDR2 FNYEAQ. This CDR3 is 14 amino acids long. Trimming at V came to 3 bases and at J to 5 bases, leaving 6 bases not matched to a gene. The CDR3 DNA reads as TGTGCCAGCAGCTTTAGAGCGGGAAGCGAGACCCAGTACTTC. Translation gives CASSFRAGSETQYF.

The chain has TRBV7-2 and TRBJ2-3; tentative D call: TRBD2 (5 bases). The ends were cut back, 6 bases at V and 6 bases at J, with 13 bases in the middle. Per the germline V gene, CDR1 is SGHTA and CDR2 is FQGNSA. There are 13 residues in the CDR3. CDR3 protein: CASREGTRDTQYF. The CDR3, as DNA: TGTGCCAGCAGAGAGGGTACCAGGGATACGCAGTATTTT.

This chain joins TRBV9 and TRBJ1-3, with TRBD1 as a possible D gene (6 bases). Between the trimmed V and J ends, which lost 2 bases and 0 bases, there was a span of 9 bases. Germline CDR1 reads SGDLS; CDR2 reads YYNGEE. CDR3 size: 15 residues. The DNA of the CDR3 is TGTGCCAGCAGCGTTCGGGGGGCCTCTGGAAACACCATATATTTT. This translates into CASSVRGASGNTIYF. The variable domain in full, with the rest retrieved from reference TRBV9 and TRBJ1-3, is DSGVTQTPKHLITATGQRVTLRCSPRSGDLSVYWYQQSLDQGLQFLIQYYNGEERAKGNILERFSAQQFPDLHSELNLSSLELGDSALYFCASSVRGASGNTIYFGEGSWLTVV.

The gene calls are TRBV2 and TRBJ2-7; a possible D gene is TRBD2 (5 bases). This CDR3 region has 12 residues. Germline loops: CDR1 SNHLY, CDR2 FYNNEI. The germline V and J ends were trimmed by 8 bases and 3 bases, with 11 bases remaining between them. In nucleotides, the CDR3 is TGTGCCAGCTTAGCGTGGGACTACGAGCAGTACTTC. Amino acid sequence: CASLAWDYEQYF.

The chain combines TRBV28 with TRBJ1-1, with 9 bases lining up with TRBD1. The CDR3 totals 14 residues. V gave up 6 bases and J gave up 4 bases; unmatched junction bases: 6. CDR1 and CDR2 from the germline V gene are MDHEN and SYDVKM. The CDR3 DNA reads TGTGCCAGCAGCTTACAGGGGGCGCGCACTGAAGCTTTCTTT. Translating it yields CASSLQGARTEAFF.

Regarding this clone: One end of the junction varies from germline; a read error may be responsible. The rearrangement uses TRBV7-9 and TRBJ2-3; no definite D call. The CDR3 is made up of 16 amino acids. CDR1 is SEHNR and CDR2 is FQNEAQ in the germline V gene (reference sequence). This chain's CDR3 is CSSSSIGRPATDTQYF. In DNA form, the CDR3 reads TGTTCCAGCAGCTCCATTGGCCGCCCCGCCACAGATACGCAGTATTTT.

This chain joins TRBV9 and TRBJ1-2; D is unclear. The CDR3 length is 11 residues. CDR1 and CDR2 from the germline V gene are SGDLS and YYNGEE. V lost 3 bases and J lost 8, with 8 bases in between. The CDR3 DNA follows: TGTGCCAGCAGCGCCGTCGGGGGCTACACCTTC. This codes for CASSAVGGYTF.

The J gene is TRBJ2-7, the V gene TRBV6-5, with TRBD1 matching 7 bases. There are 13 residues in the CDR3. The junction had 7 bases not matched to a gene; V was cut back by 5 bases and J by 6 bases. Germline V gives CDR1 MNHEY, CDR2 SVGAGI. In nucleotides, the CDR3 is TGTGCCAGCAGTCTCCCGACAGGGACCGAGCAGTACTTC. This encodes CASSLPTGTEQYF.

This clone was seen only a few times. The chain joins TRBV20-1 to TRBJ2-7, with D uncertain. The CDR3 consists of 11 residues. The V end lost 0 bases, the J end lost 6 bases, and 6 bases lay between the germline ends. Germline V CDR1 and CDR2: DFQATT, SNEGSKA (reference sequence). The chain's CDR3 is CSARDSGEQYF. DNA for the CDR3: TGCAGTGCTAGAGATTCGGGCGAGCAGTACTTC.

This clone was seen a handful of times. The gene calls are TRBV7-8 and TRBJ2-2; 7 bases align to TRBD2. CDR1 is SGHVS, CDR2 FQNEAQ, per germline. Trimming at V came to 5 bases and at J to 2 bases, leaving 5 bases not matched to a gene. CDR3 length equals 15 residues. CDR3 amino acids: CASSRLAENTGELFF. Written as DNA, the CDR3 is TGTGCCAGCAGCCGACTAGCAGAAAACACCGGGGAGCTGTTTTTT.

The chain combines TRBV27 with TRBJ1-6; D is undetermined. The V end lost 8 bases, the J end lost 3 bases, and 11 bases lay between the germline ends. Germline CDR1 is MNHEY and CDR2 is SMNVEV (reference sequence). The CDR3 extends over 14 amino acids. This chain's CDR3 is CASRNSGYNSPLHF. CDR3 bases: TGTGCCAGCCGAAACAGTGGCTATAATTCACCCCTCCACTTT.